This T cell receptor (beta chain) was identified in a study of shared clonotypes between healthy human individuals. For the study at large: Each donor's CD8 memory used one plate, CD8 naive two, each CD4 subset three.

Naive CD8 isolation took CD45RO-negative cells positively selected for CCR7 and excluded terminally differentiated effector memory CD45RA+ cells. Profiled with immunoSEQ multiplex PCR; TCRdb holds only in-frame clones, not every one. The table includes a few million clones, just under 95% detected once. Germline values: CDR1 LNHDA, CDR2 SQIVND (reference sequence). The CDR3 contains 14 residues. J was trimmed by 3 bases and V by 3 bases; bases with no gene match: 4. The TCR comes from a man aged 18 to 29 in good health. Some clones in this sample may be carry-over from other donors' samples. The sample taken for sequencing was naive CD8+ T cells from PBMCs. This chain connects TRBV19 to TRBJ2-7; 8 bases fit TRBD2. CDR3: CASSITSGNYEQYF. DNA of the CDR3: TGTGCCAGTAGTATCACTAGCGGAAACTACGAGCAGTACTTC.